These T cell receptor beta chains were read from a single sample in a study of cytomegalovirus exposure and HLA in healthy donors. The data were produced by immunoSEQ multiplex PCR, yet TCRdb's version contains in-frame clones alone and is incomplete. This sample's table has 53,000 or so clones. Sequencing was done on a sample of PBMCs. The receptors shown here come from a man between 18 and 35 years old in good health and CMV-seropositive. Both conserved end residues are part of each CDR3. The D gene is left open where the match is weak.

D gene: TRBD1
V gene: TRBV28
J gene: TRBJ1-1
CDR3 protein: CASSIGTELFTEAFF
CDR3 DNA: TGTGCCAGCAGTATAGGGACAGAGCTCTTCACTGAAGCTTTCTTT

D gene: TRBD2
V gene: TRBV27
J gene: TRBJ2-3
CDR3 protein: CASSLIGLAGLTDTQYF
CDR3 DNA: TGTGCCAGCAGTTTAATAGGACTAGCGGGACTCACAGATACGCAGTATTTT

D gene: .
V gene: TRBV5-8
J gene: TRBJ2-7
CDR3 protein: CASSLTLGEEQYF
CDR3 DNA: TGTGCCAGCAGCTTGACCCTGGGCGAGGAGCAGTACTTC

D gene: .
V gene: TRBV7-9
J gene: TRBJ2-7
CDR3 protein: CASSLGSGGHSSYEQYF
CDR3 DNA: TGTGCCAGCAGCTTAGGTTCGGGGGGACACAGCTCCTACGAGCAGTACTTC

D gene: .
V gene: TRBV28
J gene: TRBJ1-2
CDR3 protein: CASSPLGQGSGYTF
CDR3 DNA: TGTGCCAGCAGTCCTCTGGGGCAGGGGTCTGGCTACACCTTC

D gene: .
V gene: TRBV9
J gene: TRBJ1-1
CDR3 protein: CASSGAQLNTEAFF
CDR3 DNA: TGTGCCAGCAGCGGAGCGCAACTGAACACTGAAGCTTTCTTT

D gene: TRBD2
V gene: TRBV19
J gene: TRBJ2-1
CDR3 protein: CASSIQDPSGSYNEQFF
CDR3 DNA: TGTGCCAGTAGTATACAGGATCCTAGCGGCTCCTACAATGAGCAGTTCTTC

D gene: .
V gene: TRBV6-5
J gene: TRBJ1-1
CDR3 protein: CASSSAVSTEAFF
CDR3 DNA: TGTGCCAGCAGTTCCGCGGTTTCCACTGAAGCTTTCTTT

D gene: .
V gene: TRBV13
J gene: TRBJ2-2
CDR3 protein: CASSLRGITNTGELFF
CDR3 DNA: TGTGCCAGCAGCTTACGGGGGATAACAAACACCGGGGAGCTGTTTTTT

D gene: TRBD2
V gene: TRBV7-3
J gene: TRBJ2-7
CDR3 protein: CASSSGLAGGEQYF
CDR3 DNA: TGTGCCAGCAGCTCCGGACTAGCGGGAGGCGAGCAGTACTTC

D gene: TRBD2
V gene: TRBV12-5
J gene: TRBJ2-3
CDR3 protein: CASGLGTGTRTDTQYF
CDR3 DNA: TGTGCTAGTGGTTTGGGTACCGGGACTAGGACAGATACGCAGTATTTT

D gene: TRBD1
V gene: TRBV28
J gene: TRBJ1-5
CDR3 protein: CASSSGTGGYGQPQHF
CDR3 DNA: TGTGCCAGCAGTTCCGGGACAGGGGGCTATGGTCAGCCCCAGCATTTT

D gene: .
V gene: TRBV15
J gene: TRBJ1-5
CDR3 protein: CATSRDRDQPQHF
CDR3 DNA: TGTGCCACCAGCAGAGACAGGGATCAGCCCCAGCATTTT

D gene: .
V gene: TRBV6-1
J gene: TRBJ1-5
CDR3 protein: CASSGGIWGNNQPQHF
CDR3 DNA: TGTGCCAGCAGTGGCGGGATCTGGGGAAACAATCAGCCCCAGCATTTT

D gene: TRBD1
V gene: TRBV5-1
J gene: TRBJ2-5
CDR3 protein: CASSLGDRLSGETQYF
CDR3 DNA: TGCGCCAGCAGCTTGGGGGACAGGTTATCGGGGGAGACCCAGTACTTC

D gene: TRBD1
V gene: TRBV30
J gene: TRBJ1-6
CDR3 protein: CASGWGTGGNYNSPLHF
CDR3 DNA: TGTGCCTCGGGGTGGGGTACAGGGGGTAATTATAATTCACCCCTCCACTTT

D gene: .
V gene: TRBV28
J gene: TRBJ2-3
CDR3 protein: CASSSTLVRADTQYF
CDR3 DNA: TGTGCCAGCAGTTCAACCCTTGTCCGGGCAGATACGCAGTATTTT

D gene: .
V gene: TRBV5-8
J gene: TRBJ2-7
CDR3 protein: CASSSVYLRGPRDSYEQYF
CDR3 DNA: TGTGCCAGCAGCTCAGTGTATCTCAGGGGACCCCGAGACTCCTACGAGCAGTACTTC

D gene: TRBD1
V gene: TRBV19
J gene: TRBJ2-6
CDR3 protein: CASSRGQGAYGANVLTF
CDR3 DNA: TGTGCCAGTAGCCGAGGACAGGGGGCTTATGGGGCCAACGTCCTGACTTTC